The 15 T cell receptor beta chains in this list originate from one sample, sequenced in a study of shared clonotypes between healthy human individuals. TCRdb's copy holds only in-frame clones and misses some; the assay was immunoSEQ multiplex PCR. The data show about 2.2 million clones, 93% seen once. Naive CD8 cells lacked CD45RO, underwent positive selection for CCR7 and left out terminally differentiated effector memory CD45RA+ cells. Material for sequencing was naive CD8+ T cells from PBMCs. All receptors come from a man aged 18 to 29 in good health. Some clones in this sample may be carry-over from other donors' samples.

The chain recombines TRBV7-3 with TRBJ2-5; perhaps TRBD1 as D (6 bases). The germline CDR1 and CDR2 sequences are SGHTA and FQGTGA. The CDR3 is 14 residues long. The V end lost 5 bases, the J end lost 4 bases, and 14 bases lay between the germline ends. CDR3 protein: CASSPHRDVETQYF. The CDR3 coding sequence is TGTGCCAGCAGCCCACACAGGGACGTAGAGACCCAGTACTTC.

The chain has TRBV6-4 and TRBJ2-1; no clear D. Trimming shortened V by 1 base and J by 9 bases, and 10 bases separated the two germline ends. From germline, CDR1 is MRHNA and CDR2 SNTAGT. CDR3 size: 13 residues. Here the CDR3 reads CASSDWVGGEQFF. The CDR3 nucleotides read TGTGCCAGCAGTGACTGGGTGGGTGGTGAGCAGTTCTTC.

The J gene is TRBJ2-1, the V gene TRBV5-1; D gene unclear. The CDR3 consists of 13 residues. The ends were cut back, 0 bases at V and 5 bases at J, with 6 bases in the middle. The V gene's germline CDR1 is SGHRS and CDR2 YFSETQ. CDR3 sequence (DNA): TGCGCCAGCAGCTTGGTTGGTCACAATGAGCAGTTCTTC. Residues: CASSLVGHNEQFF.

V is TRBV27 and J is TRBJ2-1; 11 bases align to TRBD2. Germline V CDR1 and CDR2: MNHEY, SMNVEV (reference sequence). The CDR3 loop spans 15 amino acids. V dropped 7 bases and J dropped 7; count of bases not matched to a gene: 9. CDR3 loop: CASTIGPSGRNEQFF. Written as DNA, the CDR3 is TGTGCCAGCACCATAGGGCCTAGCGGGAGGAATGAGCAGTTCTTC.

The CDR3 is CASSLPAGGPREQYF. In DNA form, the CDR3 reads TGTGCCAGCAGCTTACCAGCGGGAGGGCCGAGGGAGCAGTACTTC. The chain uses TRBV5-4 and TRBJ2-7, with TRBD2 matching 10 bases. V lost 2 bases, J lost 7 bases, and 9 bases stayed unmatched. The length of the CDR3 is 15 residues. Germline values: CDR1 SGHNT, CDR2 YYREEE (reference sequence).

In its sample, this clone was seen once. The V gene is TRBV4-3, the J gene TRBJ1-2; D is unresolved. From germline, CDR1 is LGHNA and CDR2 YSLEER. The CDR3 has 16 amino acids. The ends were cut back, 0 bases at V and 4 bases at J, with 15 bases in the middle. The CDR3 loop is CASSQDRPPLGYGYTF. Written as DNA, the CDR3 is TGCGCCAGCAGCCAAGATAGACCCCCGCTGGGCTATGGCTACACCTTC.

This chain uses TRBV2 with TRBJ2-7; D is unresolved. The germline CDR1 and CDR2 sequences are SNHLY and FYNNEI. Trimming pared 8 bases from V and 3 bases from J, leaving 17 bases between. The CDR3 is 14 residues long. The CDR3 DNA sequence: TGTGCCAGCCAACAGCATCCCACGAACTACGAGCAGTACTTC. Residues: CASQQHPTNYEQYF.

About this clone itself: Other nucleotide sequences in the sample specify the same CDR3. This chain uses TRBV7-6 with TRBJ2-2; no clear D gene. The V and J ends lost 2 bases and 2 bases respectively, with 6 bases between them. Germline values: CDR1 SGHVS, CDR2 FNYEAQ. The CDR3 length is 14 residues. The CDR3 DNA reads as TGTGCCAGCAGCTTATCCAGTAACACCGGGGAGCTGTTTTTT. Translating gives CASSLSSNTGELFF.

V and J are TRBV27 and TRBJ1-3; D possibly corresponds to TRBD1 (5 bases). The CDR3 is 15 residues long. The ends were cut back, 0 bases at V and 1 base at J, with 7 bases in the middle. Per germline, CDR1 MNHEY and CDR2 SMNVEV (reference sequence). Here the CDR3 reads CASSLSEGSGNTIYF. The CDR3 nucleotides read TGTGCCAGCAGTTTATCGGAGGGGTCTGGAAACACCATATATTTT.

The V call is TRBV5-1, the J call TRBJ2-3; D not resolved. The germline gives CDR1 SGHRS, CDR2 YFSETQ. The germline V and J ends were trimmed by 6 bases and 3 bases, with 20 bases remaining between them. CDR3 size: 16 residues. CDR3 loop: CASTPRGERGTDTQYF. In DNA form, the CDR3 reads TGCGCCAGCACCCCCCGAGGAGAAAGAGGAACAGATACGCAGTATTTT.

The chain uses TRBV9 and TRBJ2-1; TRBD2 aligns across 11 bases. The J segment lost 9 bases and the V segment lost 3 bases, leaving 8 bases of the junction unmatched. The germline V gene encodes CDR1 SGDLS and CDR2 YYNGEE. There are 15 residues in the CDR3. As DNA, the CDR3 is TGTGCCAGCAGCGATAGCGGGAGGGCCGTATCTGAGCAGTTCTTC. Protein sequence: CASSDSGRAVSEQFF.

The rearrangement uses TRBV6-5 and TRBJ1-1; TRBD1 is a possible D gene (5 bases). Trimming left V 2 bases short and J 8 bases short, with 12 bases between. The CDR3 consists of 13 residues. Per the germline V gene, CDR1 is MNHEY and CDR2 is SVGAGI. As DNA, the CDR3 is TGTGCCAGCAGTTACGGCCGGGGCAGAGAAGCTTTCTTT. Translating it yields CASSYGRGREAFF.

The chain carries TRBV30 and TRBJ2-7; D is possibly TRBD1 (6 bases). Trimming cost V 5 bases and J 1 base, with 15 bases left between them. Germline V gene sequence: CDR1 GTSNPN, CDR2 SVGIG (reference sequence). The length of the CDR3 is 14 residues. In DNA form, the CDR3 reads TGTGCCTGGCAGGGGACATCCAGTTCCTACGAGCAGTACTTC. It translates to CAWQGTSSSYEQYF.

The CDR3, as DNA: TGTGCCAGCAGTGAAATAAGACAGGGCTTCAATCAGCCCCAGCATTTT. Translation gives CASSEIRQGFNQPQHF. This rearrangement joins TRBV6-1 to TRBJ1-5; 7 bases align to TRBD1. This CDR3 spans 16 amino acids. The V and J ends lost 2 bases and 3 bases, in that order; junction bases with no gene match: 7. The germline CDR1 and CDR2 sequences are MNHNS and SASEGT.

This CDR3 is CASSSLAGGRNEQFF. CDR3 bases: TGTGCCAGCAGTTCACTAGCGGGAGGGAGAAATGAGCAGTTCTTC. The chain is built from TRBV27 and TRBJ2-1, with 13 positions matching TRBD2. This CDR3 contains 15 residues. Germline trimming cut 4 bases from V and 7 bases from J; bases unmatched to any gene: 4. CDR1 MNHEY and CDR2 SMNVEV come from the germline V gene (reference sequence).